The 2 T cell receptor beta chains in this list originate from one sample, sequenced in a study of T cell changes during pregnancy in multiple sclerosis. Some clones are missing from TCRdb's copy, which holds only in-frame ones; the method was immunoSEQ multiplex PCR. The data show tens of thousands of clones, with more than 85% seen just once and approximately 0.61% held by the top ten. Material: CD4+ T cells from peripheral blood mononuclear cells, obtained in the third trimester of pregnancy. Receptor source: a female donor with multiple sclerosis, enrolled in a pregnancy study.

CDR3 bases: TGCGCCAGCAGTGAGTCGAAAATAGCGCATACCTACGAGCAGTACTTC. Its translation: CASSESKIAHTYEQYF. The rearrangement uses TRBV10-1 and TRBJ2-7, with D possibly matching TRBD2 (5 bases). The CDR3 runs 16 residues. The germline V and J ends were trimmed by 0 bases and 2 bases, with 14 bases remaining between them. CDR1 is WNHNN, CDR2 SYGVQD, per germline (reference sequence).

The J gene is TRBJ2-1, the V gene TRBV7-9, with 14 bases that match TRBD2. V was pared by 8 bases and J by 7 bases, with 10 bases of the junction left unmatched. CDR1 is SEHNR, CDR2 FQNEAQ, per germline (reference sequence). The CDR3 has 16 residues. The CDR3 DNA is TGTGCCAGCGGCAAGACTAGCGGGAGGGCCGTAAATGAGCAGTTCTTC. Amino acids: CASGKTSGRAVNEQFF.